Listed below are T cell receptor beta chains from one sample, sequenced in a study of blood T cell repertoires in COVID-19. The data were produced by immunoSEQ multiplex PCR, yet TCRdb's version contains in-frame clones alone and is incomplete. The table records approximately 260,000 clones, about 86% of them present only once. Sequencing was done on a sample of PBMCs or T cells enriched from blood (not recorded which). The receptors shown here come from a woman between 40 and 55 years old with acute COVID-19. The CDR3 runs from the conserved cysteine through the conserved F or W. D genes are given only for firm matches. Size is stated for part of the rows, as once, few or many counts, or as a class when the clone is expanded.

J gene: TRBJ2-2; clone size: .; V gene: TRBV27; D gene: .; CDR3 protein: CASSLIFSTGELFF; CDR3 DNA: TGTGCCAGCAGTTTAATCTTCTCCACCGGGGAGCTGTTTTTT
J gene: TRBJ1-2; clone size: once; V gene: TRBV5-4; D gene: TRBD1; CDR3 protein: CASSSGTGLNYGYTF; CDR3 DNA: TGTGCCAGCAGCTCTGGGACAGGCCTAAACTATGGCTACACCTTC
J gene: TRBJ1-2; clone size: .; V gene: TRBV24-1; D gene: TRBD1; CDR3 protein: CATSDLDRGEDGYTF; CDR3 DNA: TGTGCCACCAGTGACCTGGACAGGGGTGAGGATGGCTACACCTTC
J gene: TRBJ1-4; clone size: .; V gene: TRBV14; D gene: TRBD1; CDR3 protein: CASSPGGNEKLFF; CDR3 DNA: TGTGCCAGCAGCCCAGGGGGTAATGAAAAACTGTTTTTT
J gene: TRBJ2-1; clone size: .; V gene: TRBV29-1; D gene: TRBD2; CDR3 protein: CSVESLAGGYEQFF; CDR3 DNA: TGCAGCGTTGAAAGCCTAGCGGGTGGGTATGAGCAGTTCTTC
J gene: TRBJ2-1; clone size: .; V gene: TRBV10-1; D gene: .; CDR3 protein: CASTTRIPSYNEQFF; CDR3 DNA: TGCGCCAGCACCACCAGGATACCTTCCTACAATGAGCAGTTCTTC
J gene: TRBJ1-1; clone size: .; V gene: TRBV24-1; D gene: .; CDR3 protein: CATSDSRLSNTEAFF; CDR3 DNA: TGTGCCACCAGTGATTCCAGGCTGTCGAACACTGAAGCTTTCTTT
J gene: TRBJ1-2; clone size: .; V gene: TRBV5-5; D gene: .; CDR3 protein: CASSLQANYGYTF; CDR3 DNA: TGTGCCAGCAGCTTGCAGGCTAACTATGGCTACACCTTC
J gene: TRBJ2-3; clone size: .; V gene: TRBV7-9; D gene: TRBD2; CDR3 protein: CASSATSGRSDTQYF; CDR3 DNA: TGTGCCAGCAGCGCAACTAGCGGGAGGTCAGATACGCAGTATTTT
J gene: TRBJ2-2; clone size: .; V gene: TRBV9; D gene: TRBD1; CDR3 protein: CATAPGTGRIGELFF; CDR3 DNA: TGTGCCACCGCCCCCGGGACAGGGCGGATCGGGGAGCTGTTTTTT
J gene: TRBJ2-2; clone size: .; V gene: TRBV29-1; D gene: .; CDR3 protein: CSVVLSTGELFF; CDR3 DNA: TGCAGCGTTGTCCTCAGCACCGGGGAGCTGTTTTTT
J gene: TRBJ2-2; clone size: .; V gene: TRBV7-3; D gene: .; CDR3 protein: CASSLSGGANTGELFF; CDR3 DNA: TGTGCCAGCAGCTTATCGGGGGGCGCCAACACCGGGGAGCTGTTTTTT
J gene: TRBJ2-7; clone size: .; V gene: TRBV2; D gene: TRBD2; CDR3 protein: CASRETSGRAEQYF; CDR3 DNA: TGTGCCAGCAGGGAGACTAGCGGGAGGGCCGAGCAGTACTTC
J gene: TRBJ1-2; clone size: .; V gene: TRBV19; D gene: TRBD1; CDR3 protein: CASRNTGGNGYTF; CDR3 DNA: TGTGCCAGTAGAAATACAGGGGGCAATGGCTACACCTTC
J gene: TRBJ1-5; clone size: .; V gene: TRBV18; D gene: TRBD1; CDR3 protein: CASSPPVAGGLGNQPQHF; CDR3 DNA: TGTGCCAGCTCACCACCGGTGGCAGGGGGTTTAGGCAATCAGCCCCAGCATTTT
J gene: TRBJ1-6; clone size: .; V gene: TRBV5-1; D gene: .; CDR3 protein: CASSPLGGYSPLHF; CDR3 DNA: TGCGCCAGCAGCCCCCTTGGAGGGTATTCACCCCTCCACTTT
J gene: TRBJ2-7; clone size: .; V gene: TRBV2; D gene: TRBD2; CDR3 protein: CASRTGTSGSYEQYF; CDR3 DNA: TGTGCCAGCAGGACCGGGACTAGCGGTTCCTACGAGCAGTACTTC
J gene: TRBJ2-7; clone size: .; V gene: TRBV3-1/TRBV3-2; D gene: .; CDR3 protein: CASSQARGAEEQYF; CDR3 DNA: TGTGCCAGCAGCCAAGCCCGGGGGGCTGAGGAGCAGTACTTC
J gene: TRBJ2-1; clone size: .; V gene: TRBV6-2/TRBV6-3; D gene: .; CDR3 protein: CASSYLPFQGYYNEQFF; CDR3 DNA: TGTGCCAGCAGTTATCTCCCGTTCCAGGGCTACTACAATGAGCAGTTCTTC
J gene: TRBJ2-1; clone size: .; V gene: TRBV2; D gene: TRBD2; CDR3 protein: CASSRPRAGGHSYNEQFF; CDR3 DNA: TGTGCCAGCAGTCGCCCCAGGGCGGGAGGCCACTCCTACAATGAGCAGTTCTTC
J gene: TRBJ1-5; clone size: .; V gene: TRBV24-1; D gene: .; CDR3 protein: CATSDPGRGNQPQHF; CDR3 DNA: TGTGCCACCAGTGACCCAGGGCGCGGCAATCAGCCCCAGCATTTT
J gene: TRBJ1-4; clone size: .; V gene: TRBV6-1; D gene: .; CDR3 protein: CASSDGLYRSDEKLFF; CDR3 DNA: TGTGCCAGCAGTGATGGATTATACAGGTCCGATGAAAAACTGTTTTTT
J gene: TRBJ1-1; clone size: .; V gene: TRBV5-1; D gene: .; CDR3 protein: CASSIRRDTEAFF; CDR3 DNA: TGCGCCAGCAGCATAAGACGGGACACTGAAGCTTTCTTT
J gene: TRBJ2-7; clone size: few; V gene: TRBV4-1; D gene: TRBD2; CDR3 protein: CASSQGTSGYEQYF; CDR3 DNA: TGCGCCAGCAGCCAAGGGACTAGCGGTTACGAGCAGTACTTC